A single sample gave rise to the 10 T cell receptor beta chains below, sequenced in a study of cytomegalovirus exposure and HLA in healthy donors. It was with 60 Vbeta and 13 Jbeta primers that the PCR ran. Data came from immunoSEQ multiplex PCR; TCRdb stores just in-frame clones and leaves some out. The listing contains roughly 60,000 clones. Sequencing used PBMCs. These receptors came from a woman under 30 in good health and CMV-seronegative.

The chain links TRBV30 to TRBJ1-1, with 9 bases fitting TRBD1. Per the germline V gene, CDR1 is GTSNPN and CDR2 is SVGIG (reference sequence). Trimming took 5 bases from V and 4 from J; bases not matched to a gene: 5. This CDR3 is 13 amino acids long. This chain's CDR3 is CAWQQGAPTEAFF. The CDR3 bases are TGTGCCTGGCAACAGGGGGCGCCCACTGAAGCTTTCTTT.

The rearrangement links TRBV4-2 to TRBJ2-7; 9 bases map to TRBD2. Germline V gene lookup returns CDR1 LGHNA and CDR2 YNFKEQ. The CDR3 contains 16 residues. The V segment lost 0 bases and the J segment 3 bases; nucleotides outside the gene matches: 6. CDR3: CASSQDLSGRFYEQYF. The CDR3 coding sequence is TGTGCCAGCAGCCAAGATCTTAGCGGGAGATTCTACGAGCAGTACTTC.

In nucleotides, the CDR3 is TGTGCCTGGAGTTTACCCGGGTTCACTGAAGCTTTCTTT. Translation gives CAWSLPGFTEAFF. V is TRBV30 and J is TRBJ1-1, with D unclear. In germline, CDR1 is GTSNPN, CDR2 SVGIG (reference sequence). The V end lost 2 bases, the J end lost 4 bases, and 11 bases lay between the germline ends. CDR3 length: 13 residues.

V and J are TRBV5-1 and TRBJ1-2, with TRBD1 identical over 9 bases. The CDR3 totals 15 residues. Per germline, CDR1 SGHRS and CDR2 YFSETQ. J gave up 3 bases and V 4 bases, and 7 bases lay outside the gene matches. The DNA for the CDR3 is TGCGCCAGCAGCCTGAGACAGGGGGGTTACTATGGCTACACCTTC. It is translated as CASSLRQGGYYGYTF.

The rearrangement links TRBV5-1 to TRBJ1-2; no firm D call. Germline-derived CDR1 and CDR2 are SGHRS and YFSETQ. This CDR3 region has 13 residues. V lost 3 bases and J 2 bases, leaving 8 bases between the germline ends. CDR3 sequence: CASSSNRNYGYTF. CDR3 coding DNA: TGCGCCAGCAGCTCTAATCGAAACTATGGCTACACCTTC.

The V call is TRBV29-1, the J call TRBJ1-2; D may be TRBD1 (5 bases). The V gene's germline CDR1 is SQVTM and CDR2 ANQGSEA. V was trimmed by 4 bases and J by 4 bases, leaving 13 bases between them. The CDR3 runs to 13 residues. The CDR3 region has the DNA TGCAGCGTTGGATTAGGGGTAGGCTATGGCTACACCTTC. It codes for CSVGLGVGYGYTF. Variable domain in full (rest from reference TRBV29-1 and TRBJ1-2): SAVISQKPSRDICQRGTSLTIQCQVDSQVTMMFWYRQQPGQSLTLIATANQGSEATYESGFVIDKFPISRPNLTFSTLTVSNMSPEDSSIYLCSVGLGVGYGYTFGSGTRLTVV.

The CDR3 here is CASGGGSDSGANVLTF. CDR3 sequence (DNA): TGTGCCAGCGGGGGGGGGAGCGACTCTGGGGCCAACGTCCTGACTTTC. The chain employs TRBV18 and TRBJ2-6; 7 bases are a match to TRBD2. V lost 8 bases to trimming and J lost 0 bases; unmatched junction nucleotides: 7. This CDR3 has 16 residues. Germline V gene sequence: CDR1 KGHSH, CDR2 LQKENI.

V and J are TRBV6-5 and TRBJ2-6; 7 bases are shared with TRBD1. J was trimmed by 0 bases and V by 6 bases; bases with no gene match: 5. The length of the CDR3 is 16 residues. CDR1 and CDR2 (germline): MNHEY, SVGAGI. The CDR3 coding sequence is TGTGCCAGCAGCTACCGACAGGGCTCTGGGGCCAACGTCCTGACTTTC. Translation gives CASSYRQGSGANVLTF.

The genes are TRBV7-8 and TRBJ1-2; D ambiguous. Germline values: CDR1 SGHVS, CDR2 FQNEAQ. The V and J ends lost 5 bases and 0 bases respectively, with 16 bases between them. The CDR3 is 16 residues long. The CDR3 DNA reads TGTGCCAGCAGCCCAGGAGGGCGGAGAGCTAACTATGGCTACACCTTC. Amino acid sequence: CASSPGGRRANYGYTF.

The chain carries TRBV11-2 and TRBJ2-1, with TRBD2 as a possible D gene (5 bases). The V end lost 0 bases, the J end lost 9 bases, and 9 bases lay between the germline ends. Per germline, CDR1 SGHAT and CDR2 FQNNGV. This CDR3 contains 13 residues. CDR3 sequence reads: CASSLEVAGEQFF. The CDR3 nucleotides read TGTGCCAGCAGCTTAGAAGTGGCGGGTGAGCAGTTCTTC. The variable domain in full, completed from reference TRBV11-2 and TRBJ2-1, reads EAGVAQSPRYKIIEKRQSVAFWCNPISGHATLYWYQQILGQGPKLLIQFQNNGVVDDSQLPKDRFSAERLKGVDSTLKIQPAKLEDSAVYLCASSLEVAGEQFFGPGTRLTVL.